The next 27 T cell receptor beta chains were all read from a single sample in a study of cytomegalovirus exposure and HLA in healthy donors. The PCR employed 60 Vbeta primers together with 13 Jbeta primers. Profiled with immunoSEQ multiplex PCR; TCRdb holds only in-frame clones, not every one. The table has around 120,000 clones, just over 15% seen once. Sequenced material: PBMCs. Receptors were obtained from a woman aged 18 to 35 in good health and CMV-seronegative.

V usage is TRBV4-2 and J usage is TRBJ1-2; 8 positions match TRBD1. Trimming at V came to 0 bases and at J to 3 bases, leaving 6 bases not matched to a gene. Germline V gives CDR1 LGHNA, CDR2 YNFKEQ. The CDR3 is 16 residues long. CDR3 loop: CASSQDFQGAHYGYTF. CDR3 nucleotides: TGTGCCAGCAGCCAAGATTTCCAGGGGGCCCACTATGGCTACACCTTC.

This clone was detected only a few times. The CDR3 spells CASSYDTSYEQYF. Here the CDR3 DNA reads TGTGCCAGCAGTTACGACACCTCCTACGAGCAGTACTTC. This chain joins TRBV7-6 and TRBJ2-7; D is unclear. The germline gives CDR1 SGHVS, CDR2 FNYEAQ. There are 13 residues in the CDR3. Deletions cut 6 bases from V and 0 bases from J, with 9 bases between.

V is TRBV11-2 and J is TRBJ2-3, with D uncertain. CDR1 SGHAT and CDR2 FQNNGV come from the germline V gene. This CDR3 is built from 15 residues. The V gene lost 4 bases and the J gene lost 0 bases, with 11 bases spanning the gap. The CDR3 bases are TGTGCCAGCAGCTCCAAGCCTTCTAGCACAGATACGCAGTATTTT. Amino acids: CASSSKPSSTDTQYF. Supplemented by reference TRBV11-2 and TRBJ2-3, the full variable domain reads EAGVAQSPRYKIIEKRQSVAFWCNPISGHATLYWYQQILGQGPKLLIQFQNNGVVDDSQLPKDRFSAERLKGVDSTLKIQPAKLEDSAVYLCASSSKPSSTDTQYFGPGTRLTVL.

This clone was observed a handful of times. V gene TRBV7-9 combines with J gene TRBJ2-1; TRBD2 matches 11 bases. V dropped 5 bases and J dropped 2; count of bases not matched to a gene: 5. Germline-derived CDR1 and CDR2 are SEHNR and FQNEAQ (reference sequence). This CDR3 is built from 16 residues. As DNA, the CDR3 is TGTGCCAGCAGCCATACGGGACTAGCGGCCTACAATGAGCAGTTCTTC. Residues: CASSHTGLAAYNEQFF.

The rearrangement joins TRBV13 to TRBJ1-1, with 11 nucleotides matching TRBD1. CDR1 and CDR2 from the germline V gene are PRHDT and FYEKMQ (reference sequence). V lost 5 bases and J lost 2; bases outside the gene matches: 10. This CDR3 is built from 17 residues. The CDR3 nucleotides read TGTGCCAGCAGCACCAAGGACAGGGGGCGCGGAAACACTGAAGCTTTCTTT. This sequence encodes CASSTKDRGRGNTEAFF.

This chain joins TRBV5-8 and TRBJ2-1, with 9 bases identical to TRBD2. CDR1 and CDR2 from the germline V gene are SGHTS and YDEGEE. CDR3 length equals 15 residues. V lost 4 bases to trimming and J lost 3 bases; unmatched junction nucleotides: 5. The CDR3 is CASSQRGVSYNEQFF. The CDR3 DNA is TGTGCCAGCAGCCAGCGGGGGGTAAGCTACAATGAGCAGTTCTTC.

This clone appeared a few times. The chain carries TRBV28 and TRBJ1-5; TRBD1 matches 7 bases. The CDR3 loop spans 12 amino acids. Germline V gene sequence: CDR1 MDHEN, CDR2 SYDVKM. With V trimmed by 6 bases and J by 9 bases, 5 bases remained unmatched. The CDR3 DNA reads TGTGCCAGCAGACAGGGGCCGCCGCCCCAGCATTTT. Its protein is CASRQGPPPQHF. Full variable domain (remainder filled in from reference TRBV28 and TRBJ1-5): DVKVTQSSRYLVKRTGEKVFLECVQDMDHENMFWYRQDPGLGLRLIYFSYDVKMKEKGDIPEGYSVSREKKERFSLILESASTNQTSMYLCASRQGPPPQHFGDGTRLSIL.

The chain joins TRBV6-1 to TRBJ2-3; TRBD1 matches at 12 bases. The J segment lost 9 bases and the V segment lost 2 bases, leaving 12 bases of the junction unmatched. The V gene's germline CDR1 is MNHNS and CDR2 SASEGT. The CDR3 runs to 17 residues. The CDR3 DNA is TGTGCCAGCAGTGAAACCGCCCGGGACAGGGGGCGCAGGACGCAGTATTTT. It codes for CASSETARDRGRRTQYF.

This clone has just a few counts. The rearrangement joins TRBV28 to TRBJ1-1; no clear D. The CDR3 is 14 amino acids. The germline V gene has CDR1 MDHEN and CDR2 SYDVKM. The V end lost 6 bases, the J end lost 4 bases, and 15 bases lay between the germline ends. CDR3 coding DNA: TGTGCCAGCAGGGTCGGGAGGGAGGTCACTGAAGCTTTCTTT. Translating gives CASRVGREVTEAFF.

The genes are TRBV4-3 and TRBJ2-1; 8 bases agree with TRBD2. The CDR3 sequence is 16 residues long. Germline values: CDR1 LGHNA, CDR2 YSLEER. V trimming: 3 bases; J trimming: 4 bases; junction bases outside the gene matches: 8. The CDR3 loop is CASSHGSAGGYNEQFF. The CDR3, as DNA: TGCGCCAGCAGCCACGGGTCGGCGGGGGGTTACAATGAGCAGTTCTTC.

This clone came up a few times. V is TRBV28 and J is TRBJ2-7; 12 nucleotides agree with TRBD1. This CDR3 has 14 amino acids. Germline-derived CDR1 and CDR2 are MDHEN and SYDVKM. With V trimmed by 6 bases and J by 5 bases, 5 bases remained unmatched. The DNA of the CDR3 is TGTGCCAGCAGCGGGACAGGGGGCAAAAACGAGCAGTACTTC. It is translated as CASSGTGGKNEQYF.

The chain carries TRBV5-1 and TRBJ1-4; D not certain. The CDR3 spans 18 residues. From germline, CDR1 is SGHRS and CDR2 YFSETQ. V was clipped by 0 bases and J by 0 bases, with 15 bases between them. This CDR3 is CASSLAGRTQATNEKLFF. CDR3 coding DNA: TGCGCCAGCAGCTTGGCCGGCAGGACTCAGGCAACTAATGAAAAACTGTTTTTT.

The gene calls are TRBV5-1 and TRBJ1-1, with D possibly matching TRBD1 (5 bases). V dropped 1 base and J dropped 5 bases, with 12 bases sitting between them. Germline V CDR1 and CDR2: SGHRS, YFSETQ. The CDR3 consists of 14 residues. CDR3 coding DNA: TGCGCCAGCAGCTTGACAGGCTCTCTAACTGAAGCTTTCTTT. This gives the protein CASSLTGSLTEAFF. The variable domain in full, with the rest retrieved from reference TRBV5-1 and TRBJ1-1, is KAGVTQTPRYLIKTRGQQVTLSCSPISGHRSVSWYQQTPGQGLQFLFEYFSETQRNKGNFPGRFSGRQFSNSRSEMNVSTLELGDSALYLCASSLTGSLTEAFFGQGTRLTVV.

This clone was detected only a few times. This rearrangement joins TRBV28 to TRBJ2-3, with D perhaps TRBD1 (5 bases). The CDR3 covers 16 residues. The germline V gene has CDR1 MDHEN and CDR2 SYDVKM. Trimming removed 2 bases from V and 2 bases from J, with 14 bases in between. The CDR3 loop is CASSLGAPLLTDTQYF. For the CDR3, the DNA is TGTGCCAGCAGTTTAGGGGCACCCCTCCTCACAGATACGCAGTATTTT.

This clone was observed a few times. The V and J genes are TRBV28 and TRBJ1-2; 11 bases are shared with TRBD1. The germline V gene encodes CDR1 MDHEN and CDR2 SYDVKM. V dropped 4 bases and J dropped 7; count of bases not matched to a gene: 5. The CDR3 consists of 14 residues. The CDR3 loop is CASSSWDRGFGYTF. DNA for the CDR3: TGTGCCAGCAGTTCCTGGGACAGGGGGTTTGGCTACACCTTC.

CDR3 amino acids: CASSIGVGINEQFF. CDR3 in DNA: TGTGCCAGTAGTATCGGCGTCGGGATCAATGAGCAGTTCTTC. The J gene is TRBJ2-1, the V gene TRBV19; possibly TRBD2 for D (5 bases). Between the trimmed V and J ends, which lost 3 bases and 6 bases, there was a span of 12 bases. CDR1 and CDR2 from the germline V gene are LNHDA and SQIVND (reference sequence). The CDR3 sequence is 14 residues long.

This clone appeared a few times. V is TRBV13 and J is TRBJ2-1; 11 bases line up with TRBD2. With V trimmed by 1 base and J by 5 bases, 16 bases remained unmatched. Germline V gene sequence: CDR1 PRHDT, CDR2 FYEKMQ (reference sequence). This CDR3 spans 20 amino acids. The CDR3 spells CASSLVALAGGADTDNEQFF. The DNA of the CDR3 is TGTGCCAGCAGCTTAGTGGCCCTAGCGGGAGGCGCAGACACTGACAATGAGCAGTTCTTC.

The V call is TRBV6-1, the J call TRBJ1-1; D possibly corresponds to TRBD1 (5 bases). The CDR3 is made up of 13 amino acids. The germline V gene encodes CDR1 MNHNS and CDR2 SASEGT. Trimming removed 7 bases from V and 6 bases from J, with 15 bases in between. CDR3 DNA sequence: TGTGCCAGCATCCTTGACAGAAGCGCTGAAGCTTTCTTT. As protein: CASILDRSAEAFF.

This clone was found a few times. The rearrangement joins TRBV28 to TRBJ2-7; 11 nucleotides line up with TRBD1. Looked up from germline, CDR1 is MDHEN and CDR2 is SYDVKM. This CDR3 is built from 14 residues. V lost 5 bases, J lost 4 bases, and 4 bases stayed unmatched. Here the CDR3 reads CASSVGQGGYEQYF. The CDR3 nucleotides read TGTGCCAGCAGTGTGGGACAGGGGGGGTACGAGCAGTACTTC.

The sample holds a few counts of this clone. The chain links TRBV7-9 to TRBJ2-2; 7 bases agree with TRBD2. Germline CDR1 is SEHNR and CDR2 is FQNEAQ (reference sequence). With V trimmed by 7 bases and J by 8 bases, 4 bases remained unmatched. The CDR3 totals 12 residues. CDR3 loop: CASISGGGELFF. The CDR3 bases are TGTGCCAGCATCTCGGGGGGAGGGGAGCTGTTTTTT.

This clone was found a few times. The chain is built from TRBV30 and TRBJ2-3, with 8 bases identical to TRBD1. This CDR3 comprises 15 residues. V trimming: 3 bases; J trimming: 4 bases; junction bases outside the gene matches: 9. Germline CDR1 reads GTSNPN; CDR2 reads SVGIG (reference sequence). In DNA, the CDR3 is TGTGCCTGGAGGGACGGACAGGGTGTCCCAGATACGCAGTATTTT. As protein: CAWRDGQGVPDTQYF.

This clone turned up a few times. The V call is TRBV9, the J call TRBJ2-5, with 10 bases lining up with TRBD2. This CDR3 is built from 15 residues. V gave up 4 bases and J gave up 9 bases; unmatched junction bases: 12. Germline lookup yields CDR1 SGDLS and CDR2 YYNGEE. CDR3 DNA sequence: TGTGCCAGCAGCCCTCGAAGCGGGGGGGCGATGGCCCAGTACTTC. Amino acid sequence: CASSPRSGGAMAQYF.

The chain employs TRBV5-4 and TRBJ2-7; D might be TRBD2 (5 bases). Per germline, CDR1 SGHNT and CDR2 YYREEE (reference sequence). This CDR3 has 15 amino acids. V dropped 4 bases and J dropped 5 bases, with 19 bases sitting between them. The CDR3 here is CASSPREGVIHEQYF. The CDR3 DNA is TGTGCCAGCAGCCCCCGTGAGGGCGTAATCCACGAGCAGTACTTC.

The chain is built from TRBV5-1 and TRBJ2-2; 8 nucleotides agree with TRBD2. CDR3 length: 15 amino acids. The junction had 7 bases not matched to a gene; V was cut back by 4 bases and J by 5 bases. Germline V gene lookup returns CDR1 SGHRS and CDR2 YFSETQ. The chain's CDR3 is CASSREGIRTGELFF. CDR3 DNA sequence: TGCGCCAGCAGCCGGGAGGGAATACGAACCGGGGAGCTGTTTTTT.

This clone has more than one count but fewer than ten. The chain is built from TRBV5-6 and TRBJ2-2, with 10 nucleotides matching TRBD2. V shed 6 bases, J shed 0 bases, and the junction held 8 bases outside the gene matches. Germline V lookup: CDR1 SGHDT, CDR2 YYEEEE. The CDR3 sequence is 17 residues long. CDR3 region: CASNTLAGRTNTGELFF. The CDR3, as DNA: TGTGCCAGCAACACACTAGCGGGGAGAACGAACACCGGGGAGCTGTTTTTT.

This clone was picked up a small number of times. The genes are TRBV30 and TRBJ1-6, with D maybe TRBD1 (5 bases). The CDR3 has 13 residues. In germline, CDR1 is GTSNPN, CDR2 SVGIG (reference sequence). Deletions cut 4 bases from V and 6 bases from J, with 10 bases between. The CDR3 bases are TGTGCCTGGATGGGGGACTTTAATTCACCCCTCCACTTT. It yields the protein CAWMGDFNSPLHF.

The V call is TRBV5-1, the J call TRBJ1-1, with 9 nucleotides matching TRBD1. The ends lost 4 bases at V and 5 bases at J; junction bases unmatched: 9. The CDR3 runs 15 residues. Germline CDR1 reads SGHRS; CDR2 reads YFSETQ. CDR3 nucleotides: TGCGCCAGCAGCCAAAGACAGGGGGAGAGAACTGAAGCTTTCTTT. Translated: CASSQRQGERTEAFF.